One sample yielded the 31 T cell receptor beta chains listed below, sequenced in a study of T cell repertoires and Cas9 in healthy adults (dated by TCRdb to the late 2010s). Library prep was done by the immunoSEQ multiplex PCR assay. The table was pulled from immuneACCESS by TCRdb, which kept in-frame rearrangements only. Such tables lose some clones; where checked, under half of the loss comes from unresolved V genes, and the rest has no known cause. The sample table holds around 20,000 clones, of which 91% were seen once. 1.5% to 1.8% of the sample lies in the top ten. Sequenced material: CD4+ effector T cells (CD127+, CD25-, CD137-, CD154-) from PBMCs; culture status not recorded. All receptors come from a human donor in good health.

This clone turned up a few times. V usage is TRBV7-9 and J usage is TRBJ2-7; 9 bases match TRBD2. The germline V gene has CDR1 SEHNR and CDR2 FQNEAQ (reference sequence). J lost 3 bases, V lost 5 bases, and 8 bases had no gene match. The CDR3 covers 15 residues. DNA for the CDR3: TGTGCCAGCAGCCAAGTCATAGCGGGGGACTACGAGCAGTACTTC. Amino acids: CASSQVIAGDYEQYF.

The chain joins TRBV7-3 to TRBJ2-7; 10 bases agree with TRBD1. Germline values: CDR1 SGHTA, CDR2 FQGTGA. V lost 5 bases to trimming and J lost 6 bases; unmatched junction nucleotides: 4. This CDR3 has 13 residues. The CDR3, as DNA: TGTGCCAGCAGCCTTGACAGGGGGCTCGAGCAGTACTTC. This encodes CASSLDRGLEQYF.

V is TRBV9 and J is TRBJ2-5; D might be TRBD1 or TRBD2, each matching 5 bases. V lost 4 bases, J lost 2 bases, and 12 bases lay in between. The germline gives CDR1 SGDLS, CDR2 YYNGEE. This CDR3 is 14 amino acids long. The CDR3, as DNA: TGTGCCAGCAGCCAGGGACCCGTACAAGAGACCCAGTACTTC. Its protein is CASSQGPVQETQYF.

The rearrangement uses TRBV1 and TRBJ2-7; the table's D call, TRBD2, was not checked against the DNA. TRBV1 is listed as a pseudogene. CDR3 length equals 16 residues. Here the CDR3 reads CTSSLLRLAGGREQYF. CDR3 DNA sequence: TGCACCAGCAGCCTCCTAAGACTAGCGGGAGGGCGGGAGCAGTACTTC.

This chain uses TRBV15 with TRBJ1-5; no firm D call. Germline lookup yields CDR1 LNHNV and CDR2 YYDKDF (reference sequence). Trimming cost V 4 bases and J 6 bases, with 10 bases left between them. This CDR3 region has 13 residues. The CDR3 reads CATSNLGRQPQHF. CDR3 DNA sequence: TGTGCCACCAGCAATCTTGGGCGTCAGCCCCAGCATTTT.

The V gene is TRBV28, the J gene TRBJ2-3; a weak D match, TRBD2 (6 bases). The V gene lost 2 bases and the J gene lost 5 bases, with 26 bases spanning the gap. Germline V lookup: CDR1 MDHEN, CDR2 SYDVKM. The CDR3 contains 19 residues. The CDR3 DNA reads TGTGCCAGCAGTTTAAGGTCCCCCCGGGGAGTGGGGAGGCAAGATACGCAGTATTTT. It encodes CASSLRSPRGVGRQDTQYF.

This rearrangement joins TRBV25-1 to TRBJ2-2; TRBD1 agrees at 7 bases. The J segment lost 5 bases and the V segment lost 4 bases, leaving 7 bases of the junction unmatched. CDR3 length equals 15 residues. Germline values: CDR1 MGHDK, CDR2 SYGVNS. CDR3 loop: CASSVEGAGTGELFF. The CDR3 nucleotides are TGTGCCAGCAGTGTCGAGGGGGCAGGTACCGGGGAGCTGTTTTTT.

This sequence joins TRBV19 and TRBJ1-3, with unresolved D. The CDR3 is made up of 15 amino acids. Trimming cost V 3 bases and J 3 bases, with 12 bases left between them. Germline loops: CDR1 LNHDA, CDR2 SQIVND (reference sequence). The CDR3 loop is CASSIAEGFGNTIYF. CDR3 coding DNA: TGTGCCAGTAGTATTGCGGAAGGGTTTGGAAACACCATATATTTT. Filled out from reference TRBV19 and TRBJ1-3, the complete variable domain reads DGGITQSPKYLFRKEGQNVTLSCEQNLNHDAMYWYRQDPGQGLRLIYYSQIVNDFQKGDIAEGYSVSREKKESFPLTVTSAQKNPTAFYLCASSIAEGFGNTIYFGEGSWLTVV.

This clone was found once. V is TRBV9 and J is TRBJ2-3, with 7 bases aligning to TRBD2. Germline CDR1 SGDLS, CDR2 YYNGEE. J was trimmed by 1 base and V by 4 bases; bases with no gene match: 18. CDR3 size: 19 residues. CDR3 loop: CASSLRRLEGTTRTDTQYF. The CDR3 nucleotides are TGTGCCAGCAGCCTCCGGAGGTTGGAGGGGACTACGCGCACAGATACGCAGTATTTT. Supplemented by reference TRBV9 and TRBJ2-3, the full variable domain reads DSGVTQTPKHLITATGQRVTLRCSPRSGDLSVYWYQQSLDQGLQFLIQYYNGEERAKGNILERFSAQQFPDLHSELNLSSLELGDSALYFCASSLRRLEGTTRTDTQYFGPGTRLTVL.

The chain uses TRBV6-5 and TRBJ2-3, with no clear D. V was shortened by 0 bases and J by 0 bases, with 7 bases between the two germline ends. The germline V gene has CDR1 MNHEY and CDR2 SVGAGI. The CDR3 has 15 residues. CDR3 protein: CASSYSTGSTDTQYF. For the CDR3, the DNA is TGTGCCAGCAGTTACTCCACGGGTAGCACAGATACGCAGTATTTT.

The chain is built from TRBV2 and TRBJ1-2; no firm D call. CDR3 length: 16 amino acids. V lost 2 bases, J lost 4 bases, and 17 bases lay in between. Germline assignment: CDR1 SNHLY and CDR2 FYNNEI. This chain's CDR3 is CASSERGKTDSYGYTF. CDR3 nucleotide sequence: TGTGCCAGCAGTGAAAGAGGAAAAACAGACTCCTATGGCTACACCTTC.

This rearrangement joins TRBV18 to TRBJ2-1, with a tentative D call TRBD2 (5 bases). The CDR3 is 16 amino acids. Trimming cost V 2 bases and J 9 bases, with 20 bases left between them. Germline V gene lookup returns CDR1 KGHSH and CDR2 LQKENI. DNA for the CDR3: TGTGCCAGCTCACCAAACCGGGAACGGTCGGGCAGTGAGCAGTTCTTC. Residues: CASSPNRERSGSEQFF.

The gene calls are TRBV5-6 and TRBJ2-1; a weak D match, TRBD2 (6 bases). The V end was cut by 3 bases, the J end by 0 bases, with 16 bases between. The CDR3 contains 17 residues. Germline CDR1 is SGHDT and CDR2 is YYEEEE. The CDR3 here is CASSWRGRVSSYNEQFF. The CDR3, as DNA: TGTGCCAGCAGCTGGAGGGGCAGGGTGAGCTCCTACAATGAGCAGTTCTTC.

The rearrangement links TRBV19 to TRBJ1-2; the D is unclear. CDR3 length equals 14 residues. Between the trimmed V and J ends, which lost 9 bases and 0 bases, there was a span of 14 bases. Germline values: CDR1 LNHDA, CDR2 SQIVND (reference sequence). CDR3 nucleotides: TGTGCCAGCGGTGCGGCAGGAACTAACTATGGCTACACCTTC. This codes for CASGAAGTNYGYTF.

A note on this clone: One junction end does not reproduce the germline sequence, and a read error may be involved. The chain employs TRBV7-7 and TRBJ2-1, with 9 bases lining up with TRBD1. The CDR3 contains 15 residues. Germline assignment: CDR1 SSHAT and CDR2 FNYEAQ (reference sequence). The CDR3 sequence is CASSWGTGKGNEQFF. CDR3 coding DNA: TGTGCTAGCAGCTGGGGGACAGGGAAGGGCAATGAGCAGTTCTTC.

V gene TRBV7-8 combines with J gene TRBJ2-3; 7 positions agree with TRBD2. The CDR3 consists of 19 residues. Germline CDR1 SGHVS, CDR2 FQNEAQ. The V and J ends lost 0 bases and 3 bases, in that order; junction bases with no gene match: 15. The CDR3 coding sequence is TGTGCCAGCAGCTTAGCGACCCCGTTGAGGGGAGGGCCGACAGATACGCAGTATTTT. This encodes CASSLATPLRGGPTDTQYF.

V is TRBV4-2 and J is TRBJ1-1; tentatively, D is TRBD1 (5 bases). This CDR3 comprises 16 residues. V was pared by 4 bases and J by 3 bases, with 18 bases between. The germline V gene has CDR1 LGHNA and CDR2 YNFKEQ. Here the CDR3 reads CASSPRVGSGDTEAFF. For the CDR3, the DNA is TGTGCCAGCAGCCCTCGGGTAGGCTCGGGGGACACTGAAGCTTTCTTT.

This chain joins TRBV6-6 and TRBJ2-7, with D perhaps TRBD2 (5 bases). The V end was cut by 2 bases, the J end by 0 bases, with 14 bases between. Looked up from germline, CDR1 is MNHNY and CDR2 is SVGAGI (reference sequence). This CDR3 has 16 amino acids. The CDR3 sequence: CASSYGERNPSYEQYF. CDR3 nucleotide sequence: TGTGCCAGCAGTTACGGGGAGCGGAACCCCTCCTACGAGCAGTACTTC.

The chain joins TRBV28 to TRBJ1-2, with D perhaps matching TRBD1 (5 bases). Germline CDR1 and CDR2: MDHEN and SYDVKM. The V end lost 0 bases, the J end lost 8 bases, and 10 bases lay between the germline ends. This CDR3 spans 13 amino acids. Here the CDR3 reads CASSLWGEEGYTF. The CDR3 region has the DNA TGTGCCAGCAGTTTATGGGGGGAGGAAGGCTACACCTTC.

This clone was counted once. The chain combines TRBV5-1 with TRBJ2-2, with D perhaps TRBD1 (5 bases). V was clipped by 6 bases and J by 6 bases, with 18 bases between them. The V gene's germline CDR1 is SGHRS and CDR2 YFSETQ. The CDR3 contains 15 residues. The CDR3 spells CASKGLQGYPGELFF. CDR3 DNA: TGCGCCAGCAAGGGCCTCCAGGGCTACCCCGGGGAGCTGTTTTTT.

The rearrangement uses TRBV21-1 and TRBJ1-6. TRBV21-1 is a documented pseudogene. The CDR3 loop spans 21 amino acids. CDR3 sequence (DNA): TGTGCCAGCAGCAAAGCGGCGGGGGCACTAGACGCGAGCTCCTATAATTCACCCCTCCACTTT. It encodes CASSKAAGALDASSYNSPLHF.

The genes are TRBV29-1 and TRBJ1-1, with 9 bases identical to TRBD1. Germline trimming cut 5 bases from V and 1 base from J; bases unmatched to any gene: 2. The CDR3 is 13 amino acids. Germline V CDR1 and CDR2: SQVTM, ANQGSEA. The CDR3 loop is CSVSQGANTEAFF. The CDR3 DNA reads as TGCAGCGTTTCACAGGGGGCGAACACTGAAGCTTTCTTT.

V and J are TRBV6-1 and TRBJ2-2; D is unresolved. Per germline, CDR1 MNHNS and CDR2 SASEGT. V was cut by 6 bases and J by 1 base, with 12 bases left in between. This CDR3 has 15 amino acids. DNA of the CDR3: TGTGCCAGCAGCCCGTTACGGCAGAACACCGGGGAGCTGTTTTTT. Its protein is CASSPLRQNTGELFF.

V and J are TRBV11-2 and TRBJ1-4; 7 bases match TRBD1. CDR3 length equals 16 residues. Trimming took 2 bases from V and 8 from J; bases not matched to a gene: 11. Germline V CDR1 and CDR2: SGHAT, FQNNGV. The CDR3 protein is CASSLHQTGYGEKLFF. DNA of the CDR3: TGTGCCAGCAGCTTACACCAGACAGGGTATGGGGAAAAACTGTTTTTT.

The chain uses TRBV4-3 and TRBJ2-7, with a tentative D call TRBD1 (6 bases). V was shortened by 0 bases and J by 3 bases, with 12 bases between the two germline ends. From germline, CDR1 is LGHNA and CDR2 YSLEER. CDR3 length: 15 residues. CDR3 in DNA: TGCGCCAGCAGCCAAGACTCCGGGACATTCTACGAGCAGTACTTC. This translates into CASSQDSGTFYEQYF.

The chain couples TRBV2 to TRBJ1-1, with D possibly TRBD1 on 5 matching bases. The CDR3 spans 13 residues. CDR1 and CDR2 (germline): SNHLY, FYNNEI. V lost 9 bases and J lost 1, with 12 bases in between. In DNA form, the CDR3 reads TGTGCCAGAGCGGGGACTTCGAACACTGAAGCTTTCTTT. Translating gives CARAGTSNTEAFF.

This chain connects TRBV30 to TRBJ1-4; no firm D call. Germline V gene sequence: CDR1 GTSNPN, CDR2 SVGIG (reference sequence). V lost 4 bases, J lost 4 bases, and 13 bases lay in between. This CDR3 contains 14 residues. DNA for the CDR3: TGTGCCTGGACCGGGTCCTCCCTTAATGAAAAACTGTTTTTT. Translation gives CAWTGSSLNEKLFF.

The chain uses TRBV4-3 and TRBJ1-6; no clear D. Germline loops: CDR1 LGHNA, CDR2 YSLEER. V lost 0 bases and J 7 bases, leaving 13 bases between the germline ends. The CDR3 is 16 residues long. Written as DNA, the CDR3 is TGCGCCAGCAGCCAAGAGTCCGGGCCTGCGAATTCACCCCTCCACTTT. Encoded protein: CASSQESGPANSPLHF.

The CDR3 nucleotides read TGCGCCAGCAGCCAAGGTCCGAAGGGAGTATTAGCCAAAAACATTCAGTACTTC. Translation: CASSQGPKGVLAKNIQYF. The V and J genes are TRBV4-1 and TRBJ2-4, with D maybe TRBD2 (5 bases). CDR3 length: 18 residues. Trimming took 1 base from V and 0 from J, leaving 16 bases between them. Looked up from germline, CDR1 is MGHRA and CDR2 is YSYEKL.

This clone was seen just once. V gene TRBV7-2 combines with J gene TRBJ1-2; tentative D call: TRBD1 (5 bases). Trimming shortened V by 0 bases and J by 4 bases, and 12 bases separated the two germline ends. The CDR3 runs 15 residues. The germline V gene encodes CDR1 SGHTA and CDR2 FQGNSA. The CDR3 DNA follows: TGTGCCAGCAGCTTAGCCGGCAGGGAAGGCTATGGCTACACCTTC. This gives the protein CASSLAGREGYGYTF.

The chain couples TRBV18 to TRBJ1-1, with a tentative D call TRBD1 (5 bases). The germline V and J ends were trimmed by 3 bases and 4 bases, with 12 bases remaining between them. From germline, CDR1 is KGHSH and CDR2 LQKENI. CDR3 length: 14 amino acids. The CDR3 bases are TGTGCCAGCTCACCGAACTCAGGGTCCACTGAAGCTTTCTTT. Its translation: CASSPNSGSTEAFF.